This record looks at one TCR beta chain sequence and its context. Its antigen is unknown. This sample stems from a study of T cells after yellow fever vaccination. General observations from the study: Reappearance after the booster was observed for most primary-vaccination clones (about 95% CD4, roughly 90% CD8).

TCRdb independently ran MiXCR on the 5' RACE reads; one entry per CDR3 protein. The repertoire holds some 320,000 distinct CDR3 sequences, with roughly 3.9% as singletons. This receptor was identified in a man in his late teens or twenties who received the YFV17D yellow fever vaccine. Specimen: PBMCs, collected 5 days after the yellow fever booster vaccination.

CDR3: CSARGGQGYYGYTF. The CDR3 DNA reads TGCAGTGCTAGAGGCGGACAGGGGTACTATGGCTACACCTTC. The rearrangement links TRBV20-1 to TRBJ1-2, with 9 bases identical to TRBD1. Germline loops: CDR1 DFQATT, CDR2 SNEGSKA (reference sequence). Trimming cost V 1 base and J 3 bases; bases outside gene matches: 3. CDR3 length: 14 residues.